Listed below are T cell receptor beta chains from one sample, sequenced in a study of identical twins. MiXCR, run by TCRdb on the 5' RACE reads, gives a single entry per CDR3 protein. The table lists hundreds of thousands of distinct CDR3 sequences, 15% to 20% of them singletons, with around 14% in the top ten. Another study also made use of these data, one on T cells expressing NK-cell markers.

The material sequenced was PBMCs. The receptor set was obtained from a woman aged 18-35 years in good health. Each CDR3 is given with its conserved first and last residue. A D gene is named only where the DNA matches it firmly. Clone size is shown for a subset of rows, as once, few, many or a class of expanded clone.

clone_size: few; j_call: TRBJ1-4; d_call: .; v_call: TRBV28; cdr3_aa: CASRLGVKREKLFF; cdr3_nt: TGTGCCAGCAGATTAGGGGTGAAAAGAGAAAAACTGTTTTTT
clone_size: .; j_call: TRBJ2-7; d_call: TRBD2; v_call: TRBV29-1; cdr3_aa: CSVLEAGGSYEQYF; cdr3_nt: TGCAGCGTTCTCGAGGCGGGGGGGTCCTACGAGCAGTACTTC
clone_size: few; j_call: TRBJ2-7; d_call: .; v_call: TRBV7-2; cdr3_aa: CASSIYGGASYEQYF; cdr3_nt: TGTGCCAGCAGCATCTACGGCGGGGCCTCCTACGAGCAGTACTTC
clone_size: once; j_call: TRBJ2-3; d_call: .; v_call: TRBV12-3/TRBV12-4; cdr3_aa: CASRKDTQYF; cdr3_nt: TGTGCCAGCAGGAAAGATACGCAGTATTTT
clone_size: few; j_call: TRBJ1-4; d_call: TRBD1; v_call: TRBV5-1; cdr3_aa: CASSGGQQTNEKLFF; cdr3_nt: TGCGCCAGCAGCGGGGGACAGCAGACAAATGAAAAACTGTTTTTT
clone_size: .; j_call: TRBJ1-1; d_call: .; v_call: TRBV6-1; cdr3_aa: CASSEGGRGNTEAFF; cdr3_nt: TGTGCCAGCAGTGAAGGGGGCCGGGGGAACACTGAAGCTTTCTTT
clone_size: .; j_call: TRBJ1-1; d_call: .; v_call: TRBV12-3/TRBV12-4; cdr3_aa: CASSLEGGVPFF; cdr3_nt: TGTGCCAGCAGTTTAGAAGGGGGGGTGCCTTTCTTT
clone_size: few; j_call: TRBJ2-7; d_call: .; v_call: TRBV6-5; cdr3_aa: CASSYGLANYEQYF; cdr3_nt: TGTGCCAGCAGTTACGGTCTAGCGAACTACGAGCAGTACTTC
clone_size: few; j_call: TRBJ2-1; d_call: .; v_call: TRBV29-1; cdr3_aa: CSAEGGISSYNEQFF; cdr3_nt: TGCAGCGCTGAGGGTGGGATTTCCTCCTACAATGAGCAGTTCTTC
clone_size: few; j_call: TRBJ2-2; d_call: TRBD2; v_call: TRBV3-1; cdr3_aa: CASSRTREEDAGELFF; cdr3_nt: TGTGCCAGCAGCCGGACCCGGGAGGAAGACGCCGGGGAGCTGTTTTTT
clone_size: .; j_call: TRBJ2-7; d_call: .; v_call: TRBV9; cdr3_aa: CASSASTGTYEQYF; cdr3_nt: TGTGCCAGCAGCGCTTCGACAGGAACCTACGAGCAGTACTTC
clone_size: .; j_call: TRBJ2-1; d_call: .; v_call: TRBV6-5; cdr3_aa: CASSSIGAVRSYNEQFF; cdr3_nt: TGTGCCAGCAGTTCCATAGGCGCGGTCCGCTCCTACAATGAGCAGTTCTTC
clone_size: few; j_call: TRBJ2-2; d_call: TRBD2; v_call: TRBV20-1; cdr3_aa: CSARASGRVSSNTGELFF; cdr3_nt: TGCAGTGCTAGGGCTAGCGGGAGGGTTTCATCGAACACCGGGGAGCTGTTTTTT
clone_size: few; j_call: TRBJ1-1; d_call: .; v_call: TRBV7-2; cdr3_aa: CASSFGAGDTEAFF; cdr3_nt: TGTGCCAGCAGCTTTGGTGCAGGGGACACTGAAGCTTTCTTT
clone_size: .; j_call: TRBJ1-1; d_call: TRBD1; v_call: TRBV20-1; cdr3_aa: CSATRTGLNTEAFF; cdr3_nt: TGCAGTGCTACCCGGACAGGGCTGAACACTGAAGCTTTCTTT
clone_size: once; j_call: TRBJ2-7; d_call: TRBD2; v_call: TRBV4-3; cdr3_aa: CASSRLAGVGGGYEQYF; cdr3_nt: TGCGCCAGCAGCCGACTAGCGGGAGTGGGAGGGGGTTACGAGCAGTACTTC
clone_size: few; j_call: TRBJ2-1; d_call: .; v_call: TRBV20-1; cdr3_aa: CSAALYYNEQFF; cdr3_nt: TGCAGTGCTGCCCTCTACTACAATGAGCAGTTCTTC
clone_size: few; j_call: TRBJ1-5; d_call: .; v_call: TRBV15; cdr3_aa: CATSRDGPQHF; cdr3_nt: TGTGCCACCAGCAGAGACGGACCCCAGCATTTT
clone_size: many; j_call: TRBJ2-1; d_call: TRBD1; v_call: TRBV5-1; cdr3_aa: CASTPVGTGYNEQFF; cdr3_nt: TGCGCCAGCACTCCAGTTGGGACAGGATACAATGAGCAGTTCTTC
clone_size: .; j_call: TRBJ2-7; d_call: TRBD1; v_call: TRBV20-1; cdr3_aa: CSAGQGFPEQYF; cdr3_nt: TGCAGTGCGGGACAGGGTTTCCCCGAGCAGTACTTC
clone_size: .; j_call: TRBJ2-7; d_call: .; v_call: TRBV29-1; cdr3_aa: CSVEGGSLGEQYF; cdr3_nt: TGCAGCGTTGAGGGGGGCTCCCTGGGGGAGCAGTACTTC
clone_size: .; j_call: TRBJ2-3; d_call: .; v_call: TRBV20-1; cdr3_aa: CSARDLPDTSRDTQYF; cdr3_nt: TGCAGTGCTAGAGATCTTCCGGACACTTCCCGCGATACGCAGTATTTT
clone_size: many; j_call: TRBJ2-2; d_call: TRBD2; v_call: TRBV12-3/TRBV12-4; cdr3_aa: CASRTSGGTGELFF; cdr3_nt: TGTGCCAGCAGGACTAGCGGGGGCACCGGGGAGCTGTTTTTT
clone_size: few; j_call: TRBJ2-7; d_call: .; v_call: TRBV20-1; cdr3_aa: CSARDLSQGSYEQYF; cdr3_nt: TGCAGTGCTAGAGATCTCTCGCAGGGCTCCTACGAGCAGTACTTC
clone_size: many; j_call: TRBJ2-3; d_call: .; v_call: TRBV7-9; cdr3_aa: CASSSSYRATQYF; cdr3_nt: TGTGCCAGCAGCTCATCTTACAGGGCTACGCAGTATTTT
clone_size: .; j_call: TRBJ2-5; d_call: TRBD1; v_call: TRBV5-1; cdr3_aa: CASSGGQAQETQYF; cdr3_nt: TGCGCCAGCAGCGGGGGACAGGCACAAGAGACCCAGTACTTC
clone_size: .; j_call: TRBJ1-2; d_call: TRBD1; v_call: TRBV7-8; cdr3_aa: CASSLALATGSAYGYTF; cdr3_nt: TGTGCCAGCAGCTTAGCGCTTGCGACAGGGTCGGCCTATGGCTACACCTTC
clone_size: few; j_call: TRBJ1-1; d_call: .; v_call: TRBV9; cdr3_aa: CASSVDAGAYTEAFF; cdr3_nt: TGTGCCAGCAGCGTAGATGCAGGGGCTTACACTGAAGCTTTCTTT
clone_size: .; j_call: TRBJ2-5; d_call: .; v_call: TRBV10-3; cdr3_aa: CAIRPNHGQETQYF; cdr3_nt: TGTGCCATCAGGCCTAACCATGGTCAAGAGACCCAGTACTTC
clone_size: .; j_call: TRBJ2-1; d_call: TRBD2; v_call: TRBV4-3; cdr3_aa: CASSQERLGGYNEQFF; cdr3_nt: TGCGCCAGCAGCCAAGAGCGTTTGGGGGGGTACAATGAGCAGTTCTTC
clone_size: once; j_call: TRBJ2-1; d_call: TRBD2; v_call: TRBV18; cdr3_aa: CASSPTSVVSYNEQFF; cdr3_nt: TGTGCCAGCTCTCCCACTAGCGTCGTCTCCTACAATGAGCAGTTCTTC
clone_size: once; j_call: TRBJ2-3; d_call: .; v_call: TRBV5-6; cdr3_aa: CASSLDWGPGDTQYF; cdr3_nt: TGTGCCAGCAGCTTGGACTGGGGACCGGGAGATACGCAGTATTTT
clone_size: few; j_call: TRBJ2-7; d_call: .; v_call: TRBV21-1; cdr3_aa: CASSQWTQGGYEQYF; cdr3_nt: TGTGCCAGCAGCCAATGGACCCAGGGGGGCTACGAGCAGTACTTC
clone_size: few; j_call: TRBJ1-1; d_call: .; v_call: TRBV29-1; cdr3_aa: CSGTENTEAFF; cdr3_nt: TGCAGCGGCACCGAGAACACTGAAGCTTTCTTT
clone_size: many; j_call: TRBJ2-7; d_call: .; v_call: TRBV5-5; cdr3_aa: CASSLTRTTSYEQYF; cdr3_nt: TGTGCCAGCAGCTTGACCCGGACAACTTCCTACGAGCAGTACTTC
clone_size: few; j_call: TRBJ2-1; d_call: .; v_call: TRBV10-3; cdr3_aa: CAISESVGGEGEQFF; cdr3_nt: TGTGCCATCAGTGAGTCGGTTGGGGGAGAAGGTGAGCAGTTCTTC
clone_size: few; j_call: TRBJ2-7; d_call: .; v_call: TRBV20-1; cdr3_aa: CSAKQGYEQYF; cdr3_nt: TGCAGTGCTAAACAGGGATACGAGCAGTACTTC
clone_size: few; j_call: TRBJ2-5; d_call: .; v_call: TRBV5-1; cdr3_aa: CASRTQPSETQYF; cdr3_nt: TGCGCCAGCCGGACACAGCCGTCGGAGACCCAGTACTTC
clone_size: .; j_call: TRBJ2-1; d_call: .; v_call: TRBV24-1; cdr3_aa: CATSDLSGDEQFF; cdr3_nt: TGTGCCACCAGTGATTTGTCAGGCGATGAGCAGTTCTTC
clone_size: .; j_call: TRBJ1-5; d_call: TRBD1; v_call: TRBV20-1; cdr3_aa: CSAYRGGNQPQHF; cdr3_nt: TGCAGTGCTTACAGGGGTGGCAATCAGCCCCAGCATTTT
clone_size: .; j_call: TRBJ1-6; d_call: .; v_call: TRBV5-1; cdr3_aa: CASSFGGANSPLHF; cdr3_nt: TGCGCCAGCAGCTTTGGGGGCGCGAATTCACCCCTCCACTTT
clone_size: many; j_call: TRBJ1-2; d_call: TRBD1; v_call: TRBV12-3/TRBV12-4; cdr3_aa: CASSFGQAGGYTF; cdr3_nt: TGTGCCAGCAGTTTTGGACAGGCGGGTGGCTACACCTTC
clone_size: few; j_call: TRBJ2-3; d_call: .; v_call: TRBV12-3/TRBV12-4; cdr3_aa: CASRRAGADTQYF; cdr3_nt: TGTGCCAGCCGGAGGGCAGGCGCAGATACGCAGTATTTT
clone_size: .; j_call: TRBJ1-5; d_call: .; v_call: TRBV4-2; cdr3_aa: CASSQDIPWNQPQHF; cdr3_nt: TGTGCCAGCAGCCAAGATATACCCTGGAATCAGCCCCAGCATTTT
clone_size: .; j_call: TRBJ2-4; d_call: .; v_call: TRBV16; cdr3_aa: CASSQSGQGLNIQYF; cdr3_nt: TGTGCCAGCAGCCAATCAGGACAAGGGTTGAACATTCAGTACTTC
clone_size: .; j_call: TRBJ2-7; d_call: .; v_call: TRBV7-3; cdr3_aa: CASSLTVPEQYF; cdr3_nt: TGTGCCAGCAGCTTAACCGTCCCCGAGCAGTACTTC
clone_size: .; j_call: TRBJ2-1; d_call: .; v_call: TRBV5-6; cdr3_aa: CASRRDFLSRAEQFF; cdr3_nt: TGTGCCAGCAGACGGGACTTCTTAAGTCGGGCTGAGCAGTTCTTC
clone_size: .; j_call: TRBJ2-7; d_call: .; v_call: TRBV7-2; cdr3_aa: CASSLPWTAYDEQYF; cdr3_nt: TGTGCCAGCAGCTTACCCTGGACGGCCTACGACGAGCAGTACTTC
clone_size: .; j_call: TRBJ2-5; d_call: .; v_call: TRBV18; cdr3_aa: CASSPTDKQETQYF; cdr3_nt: TGTGCCAGCTCACCGACAGATAAACAAGAGACCCAGTACTTC
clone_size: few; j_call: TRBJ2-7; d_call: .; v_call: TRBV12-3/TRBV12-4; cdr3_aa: CASRSRGYGEQYF; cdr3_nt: TGTGCCAGCAGAAGTAGGGGCTATGGCGAGCAGTACTTC
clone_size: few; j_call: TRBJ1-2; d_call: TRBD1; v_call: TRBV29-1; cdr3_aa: CSVETGQTFYGYTF; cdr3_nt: TGCAGCGTTGAAACGGGACAGACTTTCTATGGCTACACCTTC
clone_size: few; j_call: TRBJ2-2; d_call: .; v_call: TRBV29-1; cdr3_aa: CSVVPENTGELFF; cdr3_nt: TGCAGCGTTGTACCAGAGAACACCGGGGAGCTGTTTTTT
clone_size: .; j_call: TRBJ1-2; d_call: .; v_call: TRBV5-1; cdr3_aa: CASQGSAYGYTF; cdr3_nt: TGCGCCAGCCAGGGGTCAGCTTATGGCTACACCTTC
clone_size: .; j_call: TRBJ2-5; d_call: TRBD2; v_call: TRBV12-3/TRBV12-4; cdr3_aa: CASSFSERGRETQYF; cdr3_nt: TGTGCCAGCAGTTTCTCGGAGCGGGGGCGGGAGACCCAGTACTTC
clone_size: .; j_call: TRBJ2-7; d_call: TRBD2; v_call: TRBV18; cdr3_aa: CASSPTTSYTPSSYEQYF; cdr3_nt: TGTGCCAGCTCACCAACGACTAGCTATACACCGAGCTCCTACGAGCAGTACTTC
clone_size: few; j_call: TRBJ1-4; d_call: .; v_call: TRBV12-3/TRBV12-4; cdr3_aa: CASSLPPNEKLFF; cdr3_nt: TGTGCCAGCAGCTTGCCACCAAATGAAAAACTGTTTTTT
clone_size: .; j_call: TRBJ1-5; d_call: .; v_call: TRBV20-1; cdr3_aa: CSARTGLSQPQHF; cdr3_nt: TGCAGTGCTAGAACGGGGCTTTCCCAGCCCCAGCATTTT
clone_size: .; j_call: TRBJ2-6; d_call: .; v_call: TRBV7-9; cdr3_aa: CASSLVTGTGANVLTF; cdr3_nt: TGTGCCAGCAGCTTAGTCACGGGGACTGGGGCCAACGTCCTGACTTTC
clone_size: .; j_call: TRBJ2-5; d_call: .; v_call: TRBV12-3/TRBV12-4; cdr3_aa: CASSLARPETQYF; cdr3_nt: TGTGCCAGCAGTTTAGCCCGGCCGGAGACCCAGTACTTC
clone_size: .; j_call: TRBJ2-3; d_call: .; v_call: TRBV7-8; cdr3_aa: CASSYPRIAEYTDTQYF; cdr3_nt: TGTGCCAGCAGCTACCCCCGGATAGCGGAATACACAGATACGCAGTATTTT